The 5 T cell receptor beta chains below were found in one sample sequenced in a study of T cells in tuberculosis. The method was immunoSEQ multiplex PCR; TCRdb's version includes in-frame clones alone and lacks a portion of them. The profile shows tens of thousands of clones, roughly 94% of them singletons. Stated time point: new active TB diagnosis, blood taken before or within 7 days of starting treatment. Sample: PBMCs, taken at tuberculosis diagnosis. These receptors were taken from an adult with tuberculosis.

This clone was picked up a small number of times. The V and J genes are TRBV6-6 and TRBJ1-2; D may be TRBD1 (6 bases). V was pared by 6 bases and J by 1 base, with 12 bases between. In germline, CDR1 is MNHNY, CDR2 SVGAGI (reference sequence). The CDR3 length is 14 residues. The DNA for the CDR3 is TGTGCCAGCAGCTATACAGGGATTAACTATGGCTACACCTTC. Amino acid sequence: CASSYTGINYGYTF.

This chain uses TRBV7-2 with TRBJ1-6; tentatively, D is TRBD1 (6 bases). V was trimmed by 1 base and J by 9 bases, leaving 13 bases between them. The CDR3 is made up of 15 amino acids. Germline loops: CDR1 SGHTA, CDR2 FQGNSA. The CDR3 nucleotides are TGTGCCAGCAGCTTAGGAGAGGGGGTACGTTCACCCCTCCACTTT. This encodes CASSLGEGVRSPLHF.

The J gene is TRBJ1-3, the V gene TRBV30; perhaps TRBD1 as D (5 bases). V was clipped by 5 bases and J by 2 bases, with 16 bases between them. Germline V CDR1 and CDR2: GTSNPN, SVGIG (reference sequence). The CDR3 has 15 residues. The CDR3 nucleotides read TGTGCCTGGGATGAGGGGAGGGGACCTGGAAACACCATATATTTT. This translates into CAWDEGRGPGNTIYF.

The V gene is TRBV11-2, the J gene TRBJ2-1; 9 bases map to TRBD1. Germline V gene data show CDR1 as SGHAT and CDR2 as FQNNGV. CDR3 length: 16 amino acids. V gave up 2 bases and J gave up 9 bases; unmatched junction bases: 11. DNA for the CDR3: TGTGCCAGCAGCTTATATGGGACAGGGAAAGGGAGTGAGCAGTTCTTC. Its translation: CASSLYGTGKGSEQFF. The full variable domain, rest sourced from reference TRBV11-2 and TRBJ2-1, is EAGVAQSPRYKIIEKRQSVAFWCNPISGHATLYWYQQILGQGPKLLIQFQNNGVVDDSQLPKDRFSAERLKGVDSTLKIQPAKLEDSAVYLCASSLYGTGKGSEQFFGPGTRLTVL.

This chain connects TRBV5-1 to TRBJ2-3; D not resolved. Germline V gene sequence: CDR1 SGHRS, CDR2 YFSETQ. The CDR3 runs to 16 residues. V was pared by 1 base and J by 0 bases, with 12 bases between. CDR3 residues: CASSLLSGLSTDTQYF. DNA of the CDR3: TGCGCCAGCAGCTTGCTGTCTGGCCTCAGCACAGATACGCAGTATTTT. Based on the CDR3 plus reference TRBV5-1 and TRBJ2-3, the full variable domain is KAGVTQTPRYLIKTRGQQVTLSCSPISGHRSVSWYQQTPGQGLQFLFEYFSETQRNKGNFPGRFSGRQFSNSRSEMNVSTLELGDSALYLCASSLLSGLSTDTQYFGPGTRLTVL.